The clone carrying this TCR beta chain was picked up a small number of times. Its target is not known. These data belong to a study of T cell repertoires in cytomegalovirus infection. Study-wide context: Signatures in public TCR beta sequences pointed to both CMV infection and matching HLA type. Study conclusions and caveats: Carriers of CMV plus the relevant HLA were identified by cumulative public TCR beta family frequency.

TCRdb itself ran the reads through MiXCR, one entry per CDR3 protein. Here the sample spans about 470,000 distinct CDR3 sequences, roughly 46% being singletons. Unmatched junction bases numbered 7, after V lost 5 bases and J lost 0 bases. This CDR3 has 18 amino acids. The germline gives CDR1 SGHAT, CDR2 FQNNGV. The chain carries TRBV11-2 and TRBJ2-6, with 10 bases aligning to TRBD1. The source of this sequence is a human donor in good health (CMV status not recorded). Some clones in this sample may be carry-over from other donors' samples. This sample comprised cultured PBMCs, obtained from culture after CMV antigen stimulation. The CDR3 spells CASSPGTGASSGANVLTF. DNA for the CDR3: TGTGCCAGCAGCCCCGGGACAGGGGCAAGCTCTGGGGCCAACGTCCTGACTTTC.